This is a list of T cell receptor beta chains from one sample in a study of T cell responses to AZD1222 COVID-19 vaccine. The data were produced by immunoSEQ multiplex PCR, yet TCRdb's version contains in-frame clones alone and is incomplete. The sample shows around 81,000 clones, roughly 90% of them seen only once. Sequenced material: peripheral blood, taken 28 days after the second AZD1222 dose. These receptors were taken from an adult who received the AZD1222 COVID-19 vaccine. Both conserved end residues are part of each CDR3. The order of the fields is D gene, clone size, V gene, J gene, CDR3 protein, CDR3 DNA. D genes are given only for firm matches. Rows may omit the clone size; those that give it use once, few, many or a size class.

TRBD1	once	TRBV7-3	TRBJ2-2	CASSGQATGELFF	TGTGCCAGCAGCGGACAGGCCACCGGGGAGCTGTTTTTT
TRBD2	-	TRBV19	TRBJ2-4	CASSIGLAGGLDIQYF	TGTGCCAGTAGTATCGGACTAGCGGGAGGGTTGGACATTCAGTACTTC
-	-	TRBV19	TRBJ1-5	CATQDGGANNQPQHF	TGTGCCACTCAAGATGGCGGGGCGAACAATCAGCCCCAGCATTTT
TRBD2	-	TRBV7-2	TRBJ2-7	CASSLGSGAGAPYEQYF	TGTGCCAGCAGCTTAGGGTCCGGGGCGGGAGCCCCCTACGAGCAGTACTTC
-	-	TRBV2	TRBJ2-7	CASTRGVSTYEQYF	TGTGCCAGCACGAGGGGCGTCTCAACCTACGAGCAGTACTTC
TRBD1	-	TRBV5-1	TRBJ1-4	CASSLAGGPNEKLFF	TGCGCCAGCAGCTTGGCAGGGGGCCCTAATGAAAAACTGTTTTTT
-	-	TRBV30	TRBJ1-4	CAWSHHRAVNEKLFF	TGTGCCTGGAGTCACCACCGGGCAGTTAATGAAAAACTGTTTTTT
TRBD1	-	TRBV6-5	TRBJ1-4	CASRTGTGNHEKLFF	TGTGCCAGCAGAACCGGGACAGGGAACCATGAAAAACTGTTTTTT
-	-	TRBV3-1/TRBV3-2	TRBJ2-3	CASSPGTLTDTQYF	TGTGCCAGCAGCCCAGGGACACTCACAGATACGCAGTATTTT
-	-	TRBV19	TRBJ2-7	CASSIYGLSYEQYF	TGTGCCAGTAGCATATACGGCTTATCCTACGAGCAGTACTTC
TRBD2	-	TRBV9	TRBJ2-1	CASSVVASGYNEQFF	TGTGCCAGCAGCGTAGTGGCTAGCGGCTACAATGAGCAGTTCTTC
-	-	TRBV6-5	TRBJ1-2	CASTQGTLNYGYTF	TGTGCCAGCACTCAGGGGACCCTAAACTATGGCTACACCTTC
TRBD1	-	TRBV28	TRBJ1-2	CASSLGGTGGGYTF	TGTGCCAGCAGTTTGGGTGGGACAGGGGGAGGCTACACCTTC
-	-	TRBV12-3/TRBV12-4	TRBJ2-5	CASSFSRETQYF	TGTGCCAGCAGTTTTAGTAGGGAGACCCAGTACTTC
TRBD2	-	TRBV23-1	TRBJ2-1	CASSQPGLASEQFF	TGCGCCAGCAGTCAACCGGGACTAGCGTCTGAGCAGTTCTTC
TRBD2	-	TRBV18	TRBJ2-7	CASSNGREIGVQYF	TGTGCCAGCTCAAACGGGCGGGAGATTGGGGTGCAGTACTTC